This T cell receptor beta chain derives from a study of cytomegalovirus exposure and HLA in healthy donors. General study results and limits: A later analysis reportedly found fewer N-insertions in an Asian-associated ancestry cluster than the approximately 670-donor mean.

The CDR3 consists of 15 residues. V was cut by 3 bases and J by 1 base, with 12 bases left in between. The germline V gene encodes CDR1 MNHNS and CDR2 SASEGT. This clone turned up a few times. What it binds is not known. In the PCR, 60 Vbeta and 13 Jbeta primers were used. Measured with immunoSEQ multiplex PCR; TCRdb has only the in-frame clones, and not every one. The table has some 130,000 clones, roughly 9.7% seen once. The source is a man aged 50 to 59 in good health and CMV-seronegative. This chain connects TRBV6-1 to TRBJ1-1, with a tentative D call TRBD1 (5 bases). Sequencing input: PBMCs. The CDR3 region is CASSDGGGWNTEAFF. In nucleotides, the CDR3 is TGTGCCAGCAGTGACGGCGGGGGGTGGAACACTGAAGCTTTCTTT.